Following are 5 T cell receptor beta chains from one sample sequenced in a study of T-cell reconstitution after alpha-beta-depleted transplantation in children. The TCRbeta library was prepared with unique molecular identifiers. Using its own MiXCR run on the PCR reads, TCRdb lists one record per CDR3 protein. The sample lists about 200,000 distinct CDR3 sequences, under 8.5% occurring once. The starting material was PBMCs, mostly from graft donor cells, obtained 360 days after TCRalphabeta/CD19-depleted stem cell transplant. The source of these receptors is a male patient aged 2-15 years who had a stem cell transplant for acute myeloid leukemia, so the T cells may come from the graft donor.

The chain uses TRBV5-1 and TRBJ1-4, with 7 positions matching TRBD1. Germline V CDR1 and CDR2: SGHRS, YFSETQ. J lost 8 bases, V lost 7 bases, and 11 bases had no gene match. The CDR3 has 14 amino acids. CDR3: CASSKTTGYEKLFF. The CDR3 DNA reads TGCGCCAGCTCTAAGACGACAGGGTACGAAAAACTGTTTTTT.

The J gene is TRBJ1-2, the V gene TRBV12-3 or TRBV12-4, with TRBD1 as a possible D gene (6 bases). This CDR3 spans 15 amino acids. V was clipped by 0 bases and J by 7 bases, with 15 bases between them. CDR3 in DNA: TGTGCCAGCAGTTTAGCCAGGGGTGAACTAAGTGGCTACACCTTC. This translates into CASSLARGELSGYTF.

This clonotype was found a few times. The chain recombines TRBV6-5 with TRBJ1-5, with a possible D match to TRBD1 (5 bases). Germline CDR1 MNHEY, CDR2 SVGAGI. Trimming stripped 3 bases from V and 5 bases from J, with 11 bases between. The CDR3 sequence is 14 residues long. As DNA, the CDR3 is TGTGCCAGCAGTTATCGTCCGGGGGATCAGCCCCAGCATTTT. Residues: CASSYRPGDQPQHF.

In this sample, this clonotype turned up many times. The chain couples TRBV6-5 to TRBJ2-1; tentative D call: TRBD1 (5 bases). Looked up from germline, CDR1 is MNHEY and CDR2 is SVGAGI. This CDR3 comprises 14 residues. The germline V and J ends were trimmed by 0 bases and 8 bases, with 11 bases remaining between them. CDR3 coding DNA: TGTGCCAGCAGTTACTCCTGGGGCAGGGATGAGCAGTTCTTC. Protein: CASSYSWGRDEQFF.

This clonotype was seen a handful of times. The V and J genes are TRBV12-3 or TRBV12-4 and TRBJ1-2; D possibly corresponds to TRBD1 (6 bases). CDR3 length equals 13 residues. Trimming cost V 6 bases and J 7 bases, with 15 bases left between them. CDR3 sequence (DNA): TGTGCCAGCAGGTTGGGACATTTTTCTGGCTACACCTTC. Amino acids: CASRLGHFSGYTF.